One sample yielded the 26 T cell receptor beta chains listed below, sequenced in a study of control samples from healthy donors and cancer patients. The method was immunoSEQ multiplex PCR; TCRdb's version includes in-frame clones alone and lacks a portion of them. The table has about 89,000 clones, about nine tenths seen once. The sample consisted of blood. These receptors all stem from a man younger than 45 in good health.

The chain has TRBV19 and TRBJ2-7; D possibly corresponds to TRBD2 (5 bases). Germline CDR1 and CDR2: LNHDA and SQIVND (reference sequence). The CDR3 length is 13 residues. Trimming took 5 bases from V and 6 from J, leaving 14 bases between them. The CDR3 DNA sequence: TGTGCCAGTAGTGAGGGTGTGGGCGGCGAGCAGTACGTC. Translated: CASSEGVGGEQYV.

The sample holds one count of this clone. The chain joins TRBV30 to TRBJ1-4, with 8 bases that match TRBD1. Germline V CDR1 and CDR2: GTSNPN, SVGIG (reference sequence). The CDR3 loop spans 16 amino acids. The ends lost 2 bases at V and 7 bases at J; junction bases unmatched: 12. The DNA for the CDR3 is TGTGCCTGGAGTCCCAACCGACAGGGGAGGAGTGAAAAACTGTTTTTT. It is translated as CAWSPNRQGRSEKLFF.

The rearrangement uses TRBV14 and TRBJ1-2, with D uncertain. CDR3 length: 15 residues. The V gene's germline CDR1 is SGHDN and CDR2 FVKESK. Trimming left V 0 bases short and J 4 bases short, with 12 bases between. The CDR3 protein is CASSQDTFGVYGYTF. DNA of the CDR3: TGTGCCAGCAGCCAAGACACCTTCGGGGTCTATGGCTACACCTTC.

This rearrangement joins TRBV6-5 to TRBJ1-1, with D maybe TRBD1 (5 bases). This CDR3 is built from 15 residues. Trimming took off 7 bases at V and 1 base at J, with 16 bases between the two ends. The germline V gene has CDR1 MNHEY and CDR2 SVGAGI. The CDR3 DNA follows: TGTGCCAGCACCCCGCGGGGGATTACGAACACTGAAGCTTTCTTT. It yields the protein CASTPRGITNTEAFF.

The gene calls are TRBV5-1 and TRBJ1-2; no clear D. Germline V gene lookup returns CDR1 SGHRS and CDR2 YFSETQ. This CDR3 contains 12 residues. Deletions cut 5 bases from V and 0 bases from J, with 5 bases between. The CDR3 coding sequence is TGCGCCAGCAGGCCAGCTAACTATGGCTACACCTTC. Its translation is CASRPANYGYTF.

This chain joins TRBV12-3 or TRBV12-4 and TRBJ1-1; D is unresolved. This CDR3 comprises 13 residues. Trimming removed 10 bases at V and 5 bases at J, with 17 bases between. For the CDR3, the DNA is TGTGCCACCTTGCCCCAAATTCGGACTGAAGCTTTCTTT. Its translation is CATLPQIRTEAFF.

This clone is a singleton in its sample. The chain links TRBV2 to TRBJ1-6, with a possible D match to TRBD1 (6 bases). The CDR3 runs 17 residues. V lost 1 base, J lost 6 bases, and 16 bases lay in between. Germline V gene lookup returns CDR1 SNHLY and CDR2 FYNNEI. DNA for the CDR3: TGTGCCAGCAGTGAAGGGGGCAGGGGTCTAAGTAATTCACCCCTCCACTTT. It is translated as CASSEGGRGLSNSPLHF. Variable domain in full (rest from reference TRBV2 and TRBJ1-6): EPEVTQTPSHQVTQMGQEVILRCVPISNHLYFYWYRQILGQKVEFLVSFYNNEISEKSEIFDDQFSVERPDGSNFTLKIRSTKLEDSAMYFCASSEGGRGLSNSPLHFGNGTRLTVT.

The chain joins TRBV10-3 to TRBJ1-1; unclear D gene. There are 13 residues in the CDR3. Germline-derived CDR1 and CDR2 are ENHRY and SYGVKD. Trimming took 9 bases from V and 1 from J, leaving 12 bases between them. The CDR3 DNA reads as TGTGCCATAAGAATCCAGGAGAACACTGAAGCTTTCTTT. This gives the protein CAIRIQENTEAFF.

V gene TRBV7-9 combines with J gene TRBJ2-7; 12 bases match TRBD1. The CDR3 covers 15 residues. After removal of 1 base from V and 5 bases from J, the junction contained 3 bases not matched to a gene. CDR1 is SEHNR and CDR2 is FQNEAQ in the germline V gene (reference sequence). The CDR3 DNA reads as TGTGCCAGCAGCTTAGGCGGGACAGGGGGCGACGAGCAGTACTTC. This translates into CASSLGGTGGDEQYF.

CDR3 protein: CASGSQAGYNEQFF. The CDR3 DNA reads TGTGCTAGTGGTTCCCAAGCGGGTTACAATGAGCAGTTCTTC. The rearrangement joins TRBV12-5 to TRBJ2-1; D possibly corresponds to TRBD2 (6 bases). Trimming took off 4 bases at V and 4 bases at J, with 11 bases between the two ends. The CDR3 covers 14 residues. Germline V gene sequence: CDR1 LGHNT, CDR2 FRNRAP.

This rearrangement joins TRBV7-9 to TRBJ1-3, with 7 bases matching TRBD1. The CDR3 consists of 14 residues. With 0 bases clipped from V and 10 bases from J, the junction kept 6 bases outside the gene matches. Germline V lookup: CDR1 SEHNR, CDR2 FQNEAQ (reference sequence). CDR3: CASSLAGQLLTIYF. Written as DNA, the CDR3 is TGTGCCAGCAGCTTAGCGGGACAGCTGTTAACCATATATTTT. The full variable domain, completed using reference TRBV7-9 and TRBJ1-3, is DTGVSQNPRHKITKRGQNVTFRCDPISEHNRLYWYRQTLGQGPEFLTYFQNEAQLEKSRLLSDRFSAERPKGSFSTLEIQRTEQGDSAMYLCASSLAGQLLTIYFGEGSWLTVV.

The rearrangement links TRBV2 to TRBJ1-1; TRBD1 matches at 7 bases. CDR3 length: 17 amino acids. V was clipped by 2 bases and J by 1 base; unmatched bases: 10. Germline V CDR1 and CDR2: SNHLY, FYNNEI. DNA of the CDR3: TGTGCCAGCAGTGAAATCCAGGGGGGGTCGAGGAACACTGAAGCTTTCTTT. It codes for CASSEIQGGSRNTEAFF.

The chain is built from TRBV24-1 and TRBJ2-1; 8 bases are a match to TRBD2. The germline gives CDR1 KGHDR, CDR2 SFDVKD. J lost 3 bases, V lost 5 bases, and 8 bases had no gene match. The CDR3 contains 16 residues. The CDR3 protein is CATSGLGSGGYNEQFF. CDR3 bases: TGTGCCACCAGTGGCCTCGGGAGCGGGGGCTACAATGAGCAGTTCTTC.

The chain links TRBV5-4 to TRBJ1-6, with no clear D. Germline CDR1 and CDR2: SGHNT and YYREEE (reference sequence). CDR3 length equals 13 residues. The ends were cut back, 4 bases at V and 8 bases at J, with 10 bases in the middle. The CDR3 nucleotides read TGTGCCAGCAGCCAGAACGGGGATTCACCCCTCCACTTT. This gives the protein CASSQNGDSPLHF.

V usage is TRBV7-2 and J usage is TRBJ1-3; 7 positions agree with TRBD1. After removal of 1 base from V and 3 bases from J, the junction contained 9 bases not matched to a gene. This CDR3 comprises 17 residues. Germline V gives CDR1 SGHTA, CDR2 FQGNSA. The CDR3 loop reads CASSLGRGLRGGNTIYF. CDR3 nucleotide sequence: TGTGCCAGCAGCTTAGGAAGGGGGCTTAGAGGTGGAAACACCATATATTTT.

The chain joins TRBV11-3 to TRBJ2-1; D may be TRBD2 (5 bases). This CDR3 is built from 15 residues. Germline CDR1 and CDR2: SGHNT and YENEEA. V dropped 5 bases and J dropped 5 bases, with 16 bases sitting between them. CDR3: CASSLPRAGHNEQFF. CDR3 sequence (DNA): TGTGCCAGCAGCCTCCCTCGGGCGGGCCACAATGAGCAGTTCTTC.

This chain links TRBV30 with TRBJ2-1, with 7 nucleotides matching TRBD1. The CDR3 is 14 residues long. Germline V gene data show CDR1 as GTSNPN and CDR2 as SVGIG (reference sequence). V lost 1 base to trimming and J lost 5 bases; unmatched junction nucleotides: 5. The CDR3 nucleotides read TGTGCCTGGAGTGGTGGGACAGTCCACAATGAGCAGTTCTTC. Its protein is CAWSGGTVHNEQFF.

This clone was detected only a few times. The rearrangement uses TRBV3-1 (or the pseudogene TRBV3-2) and TRBJ2-5, with TRBD2 matching over 8 bases. The CDR3 has 14 residues. The V and J ends lost 0 bases and 7 bases, in that order; junction bases with no gene match: 4. Germline lookup yields CDR1 LGHDT and CDR2 YNNKEL (reference sequence). CDR3 coding DNA: TGTGCCAGCAGCCAAGAGGGACTAGTGGTGACCCAGTACTTC. This translates into CASSQEGLVVTQYF.

This sequence joins TRBV6-1 and TRBJ2-5, with a weak D call TRBD2 (5 bases). This CDR3 comprises 16 residues. The V and J ends lost 0 bases and 4 bases respectively, with 15 bases between them. Germline V gene data show CDR1 as MNHNS and CDR2 as SASEGT. CDR3 nucleotide sequence: TGTGCCAGCAGTGAAGCACTAGTAAGGGCAACAGAGACCCAGTACTTC. As protein: CASSEALVRATETQYF.

V is TRBV2 and J is TRBJ1-5; possibly TRBD1 for D (5 bases). Germline-derived CDR1 and CDR2 are SNHLY and FYNNEI. V shed 11 bases and J shed 4 bases, with 15 bases lying between them. The CDR3 is 13 residues long. The CDR3 region is CALSQGGNQPQHF. The CDR3 DNA follows: TGTGCCCTCAGCCAGGGAGGAAATCAGCCCCAGCATTTT. The whole variable domain, filled in from reference TRBV2 and TRBJ1-5, reads EPEVTQTPSHQVTQMGQEVILRCVPISNHLYFYWYRQILGQKVEFLVSFYNNEISEKSEIFDDQFSVERPDGSNFTLKIRSTKLEDSAMYFCALSQGGNQPQHFGDGTRLSIL.

The chain carries TRBV9 and TRBJ2-3; D not certain. Germline V lookup: CDR1 SGDLS, CDR2 YYNGEE. CDR3 length equals 16 residues. Trimming removed 1 base at V and 3 bases at J, with 15 bases between. The CDR3 reads CASSVHPGRMTDTQYF. The CDR3 coding sequence is TGTGCCAGCAGCGTACACCCCGGCAGGATGACAGATACGCAGTATTTT.

CDR3 loop: CASSLGRTSGAEETQYF. The DNA for the CDR3 is TGCGCCAGCAGCTTGGGGCGGACTAGCGGGGCCGAAGAGACCCAGTACTTC. The chain is built from TRBV5-1 and TRBJ2-5, with 12 bases lining up with TRBD2. Germline CDR1 and CDR2: SGHRS and YFSETQ. The CDR3 length is 17 residues. Trimming cost V 0 bases and J 3 bases; bases outside gene matches: 6.

The gene calls are TRBV6-1 and TRBJ1-3; D not certain. V was pared by 0 bases and J by 0 bases, with 9 bases between. The CDR3 spans 16 residues. Germline CDR1 reads MNHNS; CDR2 reads SASEGT. The DNA for the CDR3 is TGTGCCAGCAGTGAAGCGATAGGGCGCTCTGGAAACACCATATATTTT. Its translation: CASSEAIGRSGNTIYF.

The CDR3 nucleotides are TGTGCCAGCAGCTTTGGACAGGGTAGCAATGAGCAGTTCTTC. This gives the protein CASSFGQGSNEQFF. V is TRBV5-4 and J is TRBJ2-1; 8 bases are a match to TRBD1. The CDR3 contains 14 residues. In germline, CDR1 is SGHNT, CDR2 YYREEE (reference sequence). The junction had 4 bases not matched to a gene; V was cut back by 2 bases and J by 6 bases.

This clone has a single count. CDR3 in DNA: TGTGCCAGCAGCTTGGGGTCGCAGGTCTCACCCCTCCACTTT. As protein: CASSLGSQVSPLHF. The chain carries TRBV5-6 and TRBJ1-6; no clear D gene. The CDR3 consists of 14 residues. Trimming removed 0 bases at V and 10 bases at J, with 11 bases between. From germline, CDR1 is SGHDT and CDR2 YYEEEE.

In its sample, this clone was seen once. V gene TRBV4-1 combines with J gene TRBJ1-4; unclear D gene. CDR1 and CDR2 from the germline V gene are MGHRA and YSYEKL. V lost 7 bases to trimming and J lost 4 bases, with 13 bases between them. The CDR3 has 14 residues. This CDR3 is CASKEAEVNEKLFF. The CDR3 coding sequence is TGCGCCAGCAAGGAGGCCGAAGTTAATGAAAAACTGTTTTTT.